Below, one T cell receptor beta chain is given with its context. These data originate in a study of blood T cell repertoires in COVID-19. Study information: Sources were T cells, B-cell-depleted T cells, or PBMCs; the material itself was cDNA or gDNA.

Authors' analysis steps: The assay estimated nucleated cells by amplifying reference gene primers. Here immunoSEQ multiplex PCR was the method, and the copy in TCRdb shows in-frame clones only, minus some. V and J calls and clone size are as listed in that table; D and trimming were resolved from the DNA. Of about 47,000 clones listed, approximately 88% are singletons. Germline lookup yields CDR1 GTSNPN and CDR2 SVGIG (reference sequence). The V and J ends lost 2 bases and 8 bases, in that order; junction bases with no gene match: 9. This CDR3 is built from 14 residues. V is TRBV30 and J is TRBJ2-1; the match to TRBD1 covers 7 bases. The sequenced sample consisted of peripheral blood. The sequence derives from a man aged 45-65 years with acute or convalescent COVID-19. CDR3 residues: CAWSSGTVFYEQFF. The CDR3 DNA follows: TGTGCCTGGAGTTCCGGGACAGTTTTTTATGAGCAGTTCTTC.